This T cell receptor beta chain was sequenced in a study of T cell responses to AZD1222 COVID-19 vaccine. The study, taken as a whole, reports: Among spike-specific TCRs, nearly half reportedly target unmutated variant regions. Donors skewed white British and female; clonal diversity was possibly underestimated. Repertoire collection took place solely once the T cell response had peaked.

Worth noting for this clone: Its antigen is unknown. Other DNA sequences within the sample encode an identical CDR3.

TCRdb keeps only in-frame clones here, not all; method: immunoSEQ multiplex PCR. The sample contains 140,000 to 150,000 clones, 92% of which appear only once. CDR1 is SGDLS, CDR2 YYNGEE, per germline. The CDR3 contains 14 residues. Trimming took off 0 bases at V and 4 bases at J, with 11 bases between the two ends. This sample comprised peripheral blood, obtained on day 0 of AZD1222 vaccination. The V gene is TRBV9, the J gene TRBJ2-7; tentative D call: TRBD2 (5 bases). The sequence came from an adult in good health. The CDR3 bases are TGTGCCAGCAGCGTAGGAGGAGGTGGGTACGAGCAGTACTTC. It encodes CASSVGGGGYEQYF.